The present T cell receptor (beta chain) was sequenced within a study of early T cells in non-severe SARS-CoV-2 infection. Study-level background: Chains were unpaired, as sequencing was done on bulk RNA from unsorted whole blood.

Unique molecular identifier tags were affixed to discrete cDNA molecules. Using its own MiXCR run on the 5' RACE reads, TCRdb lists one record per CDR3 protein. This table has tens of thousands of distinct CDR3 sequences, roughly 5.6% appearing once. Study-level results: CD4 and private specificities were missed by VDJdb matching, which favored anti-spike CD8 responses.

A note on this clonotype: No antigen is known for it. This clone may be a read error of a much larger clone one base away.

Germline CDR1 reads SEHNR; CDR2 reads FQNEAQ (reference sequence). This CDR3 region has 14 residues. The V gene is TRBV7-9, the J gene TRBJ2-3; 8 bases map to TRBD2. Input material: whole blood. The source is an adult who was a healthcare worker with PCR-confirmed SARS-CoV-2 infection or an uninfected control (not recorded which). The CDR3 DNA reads TGTGGCACCGGGGCTAGCGGGAGCACAGATACGCAGTATTTT. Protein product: CGTGASGSTDTQYF.